This TCR beta chain was recorded in a study of cytomegalovirus exposure and HLA in healthy donors. About the study: About 80 million unique TCRs, all from HLA-typed donors, were included in an early release of the data. Study conclusions and caveats: An apparent linkage of common viral pathogens to several of the most significant clusters emerged in a later analysis.

Points on this clone: As yet, its antigen is unknown.

The CDR3 has 13 amino acids. V was pared by 0 bases and J by 4 bases, with 7 bases between. Per the germline V gene, CDR1 is ENHRY and CDR2 is SYGVKD. PCR used 60 Vbeta primers and 13 Jbeta primers. TCRdb's copy holds only in-frame clones and misses some; the assay was immunoSEQ multiplex PCR. Of roughly 180,000 clones in the sample, about four fifths were seen once. This TCR came from a man aged 35-49 years in good health and CMV-seronegative. Sequenced input: PBMCs. The chain joins TRBV10-3 to TRBJ2-7; D unclear. The CDR3 sequence is CAISESGAYEQYF. DNA of the CDR3: TGTGCCATCAGTGAGTCGGGCGCTTACGAGCAGTACTTC.